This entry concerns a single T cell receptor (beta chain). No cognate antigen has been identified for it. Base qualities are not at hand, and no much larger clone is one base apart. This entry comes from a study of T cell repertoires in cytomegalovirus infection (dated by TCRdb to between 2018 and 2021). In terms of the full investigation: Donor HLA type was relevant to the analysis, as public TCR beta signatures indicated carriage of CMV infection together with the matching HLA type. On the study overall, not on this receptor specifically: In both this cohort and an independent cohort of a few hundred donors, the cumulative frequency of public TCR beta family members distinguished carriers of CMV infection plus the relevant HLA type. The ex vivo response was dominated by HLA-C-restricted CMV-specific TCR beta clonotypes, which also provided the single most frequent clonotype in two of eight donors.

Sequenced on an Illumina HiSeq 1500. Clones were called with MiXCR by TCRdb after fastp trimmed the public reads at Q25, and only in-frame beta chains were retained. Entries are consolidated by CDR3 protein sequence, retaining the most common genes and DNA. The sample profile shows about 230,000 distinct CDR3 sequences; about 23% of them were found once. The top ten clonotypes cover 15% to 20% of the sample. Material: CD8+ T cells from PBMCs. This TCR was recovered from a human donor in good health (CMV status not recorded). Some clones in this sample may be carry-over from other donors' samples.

At the DNA level, the sequence is TGTGCCAGCACGTACAGGGGGCTTAGCAATCAGCCCCAGCATTTT. This encodes CASTYRGLSNQPQHF. The sequence links TRBV2 to TRBJ1-5; 9 bases in the junction line up with TRBD1. From cysteine to phenylalanine, the CDR3 is 15 amino acids long. The sequence is cut down to CDR3 DNA, 45 bases in frame from base 1. Trimmed from V: 7 bases; trimmed from J: 0 bases; junction bases lacking a gene match: 4. From the germline V gene, CDR1 is SNHLY and CDR2 is FYNNEI.